This T cell receptor beta chain emerged from a study of blood T cell repertoires in COVID-19 (dated by TCRdb to 2020 to 2021). As for the study more broadly: Samples from collaborators originated in the United States, Italy and Spain and spanned both the acute and convalescent phases of COVID-19. The material from the prospective study consisted of cDNA or gDNA derived from T cells, B-cell-depleted T cells, or PBMCs. Subjects who had been exposed to COVID-19, were actively infected with it, or had recovered from it provided the deeply sampled blood TCRbeta repertoires that made up the dataset. The repertoires were released in a freely available public database intended as a resource for research on the immune response to SARS-CoV-2. The samples were drawn from two sources: the first 160 participants of the ongoing ImmuneRACE study, and 1,200 or so subjects contributed by 6 global collaborators. Sample metadata almost always included a de-identified subject ID, COVID-19 status, age in years and sex. Where available, HLA class I and class II types were obtained from metadata supplied by the sample provider rather than from assay-based typing. Points the paper makes about the study in general: How much clinical and demographic metadata was included differed by source and by participant, and the metadata was provided uncurated.

To note about this clone: Its antigen remains unidentified. Per-base qualities were not stored, and no clone one base away is much larger.

The germline V gene (reference sequence) yields LNHDA for CDR1 and SQIVND for CDR2. The CDR3 numbers 15 residues from cysteine through phenylalanine. Left in the record is the CDR3 DNA by itself, 45 bases read in frame from the first base. For this chain, trimming is 7 bases at the V end and 11 bases at the J end, and the number of junction bases without a gene match is 17. The immunoSEQ Assay, a bias-controlled multiplex PCR, was used to amplify TCRbeta CDR3 regions from genomic DNA. On the study's bioinformatics: Within the assay, amplification of reference gene primers was used to estimate how many nucleated cells each sample contained. To quantify the absolute abundance of each unique TCRbeta CDR3 rearrangement, sequence reads were collapsed and filtered. Productive Simpson clonality was computed per sample as the square root of Simpson's diversity index over productive rearrangements. This immuneACCESS table, as held by TCRdb, lists in-frame sequences with V and J called but not all clones. Of the missing ones, under half trace to an unresolved V gene in checked studies; the others have no known cause. V, J and clone size were drawn from that table, and D and trimming were deduced from the DNA. Across this sample there are 140,000 or so clones, with around 80% seen only once. More than 4% of the sample lies in the top ten.

Each collaborating institution followed its own protocols to collect whole blood in K2EDTA tubes. For TCRbeta analysis, collaborators shipped samples in one of three forms: frozen whole blood, isolated PBMCs, or DNA extracted from either of those sample types. The chain links TRBV19 with TRBJ1-1; 9 central bases correspond to TRBD1. The TCR originated in a woman aged 50 to 60 with acute or convalescent COVID-19. The sample taken for sequencing was peripheral blood. Here is the DNA: TGTGCCAGTAACAAACCGGCCGGACAGGGGTCCCCTGCTTTCTTT. It codes for CASNKPAGQGSPAFF. When the CDR3 is completed using the reference TRBV19 and TRBJ1-1 genes on either side, the full variable domain is DGGITQSPKYLFRKEGQNVTLSCEQNLNHDAMYWYRQDPGQGLRLIYYSQIVNDFQKGDIAEGYSVSREKKESFPLTVTSAQKNPTAFYLCASNKPAGQGSPAFFGQGTRLTVV.